These T cell receptor beta chains were read from a single sample in a study of blood T cell repertoires in COVID-19. Sequencing used immunoSEQ multiplex PCR; TCRdb keeps in-frame clones, though not all of them. This sample carries 100,000 to 150,000 clones, about four fifths of them seen once, and the ten largest clones take more than 35%. Sequenced: peripheral blood. The receptors shown here come from a man in his forties or fifties with active or convalescent COVID-19. Both conserved end residues are part of each CDR3. A D gene is named only where the DNA matches it firmly. Clone size is given for some rows only: seen once, a few or many times, or a class if the clone is expanded.

D	V	J	size	DNA	CDR3
TRBD1	TRBV5-5	TRBJ1-2	-	TGTGCCAGCACCTGGGGGACAGGAGATTATGGCTACACCTTC	CASTWGTGDYGYTF
TRBD1	TRBV7-8	TRBJ1-4	-	TGTGCCAGCAGCTTAGGGGGACAGGGGGCGCATGGAAAACTGTTTTTT	CASSLGGQGAHGKLFF
TRBD1	TRBV4-3	TRBJ2-1	-	TGCGCCAGCAGCCAAGATACCCGGACAGGGGGTAATCAGTTCTTC	CASSQDTRTGGNQFF
TRBD1	TRBV4-2	TRBJ1-2	-	TGTGCCAGCAGCTCCCAACAGGGGGCGAGTGGCTACACCTTC	CASSSQQGASGYTF
-	TRBV18	TRBJ1-1	once	TGTGCCAGCTCACCAGGGGCAGGGGAGAACACTGAAGCTTTCTTT	CASSPGAGENTEAFF
-	TRBV5-6	TRBJ2-7	-	TGTGCCAGCAGCTTGGAGCAGGGTTTCTCCTACGAGCAGTACTTC	CASSLEQGFSYEQYF
TRBD2	TRBV3-1/TRBV3-2	TRBJ2-7	-	TGTGCCAGCAGCCAGGGCGGGGGTTACGAGCAGTACTTC	CASSQGGGYEQYF
-	TRBV27	TRBJ1-6	-	TGTGCCAGCAGTTTAGAGAGGAATTCACCCCTCCACTTT	CASSLERNSPLHF
-	TRBV6-5	TRBJ1-5	-	TGTGCCAGCAGTTACTCGGAGTCGAATCAACCCCAGCATTTT	CASSYSESNQPQHF
-	TRBV9	TRBJ1-2	-	TGTGCCAGCAGCCCCCGAGGAGGGCGCTATGGCTACACCTTC	CASSPRGGRYGYTF
TRBD2	TRBV5-4	TRBJ2-7	-	TGTGCCAGCAGCTGGGTCTCTAGCGGCAACTACGAGCAGTACTTC	CASSWVSSGNYEQYF
TRBD2	TRBV19	TRBJ2-2	once	TGTGCCAGTATAGGGAGCGGGAGGGAAACCGGGGAGCTGTTTTTT	CASIGSGRETGELFF
-	TRBV18	TRBJ2-5	-	TGTGCCAGCTCACCCGGGGGTGCGGCAGAGACCCAGTACTTC	CASSPGGAAETQYF
TRBD2	TRBV24-1	TRBJ2-7	-	TGTGCCACCAGTGATCCTGCGGGAGCCCCCTACGAGCAGTACTTC	CATSDPAGAPYEQYF
-	TRBV19	TRBJ2-7	-	TGTGCCAGTAGTATAGTACGGGGAGCAAGCTACGAGCAGTACTTC	CASSIVRGASYEQYF
TRBD1	TRBV7-3	TRBJ1-1	-	TGTGCCAGCAGCTTATCAGACAGGGGGGTTTTCTTT	CASSLSDRGVFF
-	TRBV6-1	TRBJ1-3	-	TGTGCCAGCAGTCAAGGACACTCTGGAAACACCATATATTTT	CASSQGHSGNTIYF
-	TRBV2	TRBJ2-7	-	TGTGCCAGCAGTCTGGGGAGGGGACACCCCTACGAGCAGTACTTC	CASSLGRGHPYEQYF
TRBD1	TRBV7-6	TRBJ2-5	-	TGTGCCAGCAGCTTAGCGGGACAGGGGTGGGAGACCCAGTACTTC	CASSLAGQGWETQYF
TRBD1	TRBV19	TRBJ1-5	-	TGTGCCAGTAGTAACACAGGGGGGAGTCAGCCCCAGCATTTT	CASSNTGGSQPQHF
-	TRBV7-9	TRBJ1-1	once	TGTGCCAGTCTGACAAAAGGGAACACTGAAGCTTTCTTT	CASLTKGNTEAFF
TRBD2	TRBV28	TRBJ2-1	-	TGTGCCAGCAGTTCGCCCGCTCGTAGCGGGGGGTACAATGAGCAGTTCTTC	CASSSPARSGGYNEQFF
-	TRBV6-5	TRBJ1-2	once	TGTGCCAGCAGTTCGGGATCGGCTCTCGACTATGGCTACACCTTC	CASSSGSALDYGYTF
-	TRBV7-2	TRBJ2-1	few	TGTGCCAGCAGCGCCGAATTCGGCTCCTACAATGAGCAGTTCTTC	CASSAEFGSYNEQFF
-	TRBV13	TRBJ2-1	-	TGTGCCAGCAGCTTATCGCGGGGGCCTTACAATGAGCAGTTCTTC	CASSLSRGPYNEQFF
-	TRBV6-1	TRBJ1-3	-	TGTGCCAGCAGTGAAGAAGCCAGGATCACTGGAAACACCATATATTTT	CASSEEARITGNTIYF
TRBD2	TRBV6-4	TRBJ2-2	-	TGTGCCAGTTCAGCGGGGGCCGCCACCGGGGAGCTGTTTTTT	CASSAGAATGELFF
-	TRBV5-1	TRBJ2-7	-	TGCGCCAGCGGCCAAGGACTGACCTACGAGCAGTACTTC	CASGQGLTYEQYF
-	TRBV2	TRBJ2-7	once	TGTGCCAGCAGGCCAGTTGGGGCCCTCTACGAGCAGTACTTC	CASRPVGALYEQYF
TRBD1	TRBV5-1	TRBJ2-7	-	TGCGCCAGCAGCTTTGGGGGGACAGGAGACTACGAGCAGTACTTC	CASSFGGTGDYEQYF
-	TRBV5-1	TRBJ2-7	-	TGCGCCAGCAGTAAGTCTAGTCCGCCCTACGAGCAGTACTTC	CASSKSSPPYEQYF
TRBD1	TRBV13	TRBJ1-1	many	TGTGCCAGCAGCCCGTCGGGGGACAGGGTTGGCACTGAAGCTTTCTTT	CASSPSGDRVGTEAFF
-	TRBV20-1	TRBJ2-3	-	TGCAGTGCTAGCGCGGATACGCAGTATTTT	CSASADTQYF
TRBD1	TRBV30	TRBJ1-1	few	TGTGCCGTCCTACAGGGGGCACGGACTGAAGCTTTCTTT	CAVLQGARTEAFF
-	TRBV5-1	TRBJ1-1	-	TGCGCCAGCAGCTTGTGGACAGTGAACACTGAAGCTTTCTTT	CASSLWTVNTEAFF
-	TRBV9	TRBJ2-3	-	TGTGCCAGCAGCGTAGTAGGTGCCGGGGTAAATACTGGTAGGGCAGATACGCAGTATTTT	CASSVVGAGVNTGRADTQYF
-	TRBV28	TRBJ1-1	few	TGTGCCAGCAAGAGGAACACTGAAGCTTTCTTT	CASKRNTEAFF
-	TRBV25-1	TRBJ1-1	-	TGTGCCAGCAGTGGCCAGAGGGAAGCTTTCTTT	CASSGQREAFF
-	TRBV4-1	TRBJ1-1	-	TGCGCCAGCAGCCAGCAACAGAACCTCAACACTGAAGCTTTCTTT	CASSQQQNLNTEAFF
TRBD1	TRBV5-1	TRBJ1-1	-	TGCGCCAGCAGTTACGACAGGGGTGTCAACACTGAAGCTTTCTTT	CASSYDRGVNTEAFF
TRBD1	TRBV3-1/TRBV3-2	TRBJ1-2	-	TGTGCCAGCAGCGAACCCACAGGGGGTGGCTACACCTTC	CASSEPTGGGYTF
-	TRBV6-6	TRBJ1-5	-	TGTGCCAGCAGTCGGCGGTCCACACAACGAGCCGGCCTTTATCAGCCCCAGCATTTT	CASSRRSTQRAGLYQPQHF
-	TRBV28	TRBJ1-1	-	TGTGCCAGCAGCTTTACTCAAGGGGTATGGTCTGAAGCTTTCTTT	CASSFTQGVWSEAFF
TRBD2	TRBV11-2	TRBJ2-7	few	TGTGCCAGCAGCCTGACTAGCGGACCCTACGAGCAGTACTTC	CASSLTSGPYEQYF
-	TRBV29-1	TRBJ2-2	-	TGCAGCGCCCCACTAGCAAACACCGGGGAGCTGTTTTTT	CSAPLANTGELFF
TRBD1	TRBV5-1	TRBJ2-1	-	TGCGCCAGCAGCTTAACAGGGGATAATGAGCAGTTCTTC	CASSLTGDNEQFF
-	TRBV7-9	TRBJ1-2	-	TGTGCCAGCAGCTTAGATGGGACTGCCCGGGGCTACACCTTC	CASSLDGTARGYTF
-	TRBV5-1	TRBJ2-3	-	TGCGCCAGCAGCCCCTCGCGGGGCCTAGATACGCAGTATTTT	CASSPSRGLDTQYF
TRBD1	TRBV4-1	TRBJ2-3	once	TGCGCCAGCAGCCAAGCTCACAGGGGTCCTACAGATACGCAGTATTTT	CASSQAHRGPTDTQYF
TRBD1	TRBV9	TRBJ1-4	-	TGTGCCAGCAGCGTGGGGACAGCGGGCCTTAATGAAAAACTGTTTTTT	CASSVGTAGLNEKLFF
-	TRBV21-1	TRBJ2-1	few	TGTGCCAGCAGCGGGCAGAGCTCCTACAATGAGCAGTTCTTC	CASSGQSSYNEQFF
TRBD2	TRBV30	TRBJ2-3	-	TGTGCCTGGAGACCGGGACTAGCGGGGGGGCCGTTTTTTACAGATACGCAGTATTTT	CAWRPGLAGGPFFTDTQYF
-	TRBV29-1	TRBJ2-7	-	TGCAGCGTTGGCGCCGATACCTACGAGCAGTACTTC	CSVGADTYEQYF
-	TRBV19	TRBJ2-7	-	TGTGCCAGTAGTTTACGGGAGAGGTACGAGCAGTACTTC	CASSLRERYEQYF
-	TRBV7-3	TRBJ1-2	-	TGTGCCAGCAGACCCACCGGGGAGGGTGGCTACACCTTC	CASRPTGEGGYTF
-	TRBV30	TRBJ1-1	-	TGTGCCTGGAGTGTACCCCGTCCACAGCCCACTGAAGCTTTCTTT	CAWSVPRPQPTEAFF
-	TRBV30	TRBJ2-4	-	TGTGCCTGGAGCCCTGACAGCCTAGCCAAAAACATTCAGTACTTC	CAWSPDSLAKNIQYF
-	TRBV5-1	TRBJ1-6	once	TGCGCCAGCAGCTTGGTCCCGCAAGCTTTCGGTTCACCCCTCCACTTT	CASSLVPQAFGSPLHF
-	TRBV7-2	TRBJ1-2	-	TGTGCCAGCAGCCCTAGCCCGGGATCTGGCTACACCTTC	CASSPSPGSGYTF
TRBD1	TRBV6-1	TRBJ2-5	-	TGTGCCAGCAGTGAAGCCTCCAGCCGGGTGGGACAGGGCCGCCAAGAGACCCAGTACTTC	CASSEASSRVGQGRQETQYF